The source of this TCR beta chain is a study of breast tumors, draining lymph nodes, adjacent tissues. General study results and limits: Tumor TCR diversity was below lymph nodes but above nontumor tissue. Tumor T cell lymph node origin was a supported hypothesis, not proven. The data were judged consistent with most tumor T cells coming from lymph node and expanding in tumor. Compared with basal-like, luminal-like tumors shared significantly more repertoire with nontumor tissue.

The length of the CDR3 is 12 residues. The germline V and J ends were trimmed by 5 bases and 12 bases, with 14 bases remaining between them. Per the germline V gene, CDR1 is SEHNR and CDR2 is FQNEAQ (reference sequence). The lymph nodes were axillary draining lymph nodes from breast cancer patients. TCRdb reprocessed the multiplex PCR reads with MiXCR, giving one entry per CDR3 protein. The table records about 130,000 distinct CDR3 sequences, about 20% of them present only once. This clonotype was recorded many times. Antigen specificity is unknown. The rearrangement uses TRBV7-9 and TRBJ2-1; D may correspond to TRBD1 or TRBD2 (5 bases each). The sample comprised axillary lymph node tissue. This clonotype was obtained from a female donor with breast cancer. Some clones in this sample may be carry-over from other donors' samples. In DNA form, the CDR3 reads TGTGCCAGCAGCCAAACCGGGACCCTGCAGTTCTTC. This codes for CASSQTGTLQFF.